This T cell receptor (beta chain) was obtained from a study of CD8+ T cells in alopecia areata. Regarding the study as a whole: In scalp, tofacitinib significantly decreased clonality and expanded CD8+ clones among the top 100.

Points on this clone: Its target is unknown.

Treatment indicated: oral pan-JAK inhibitor, 5-10 mg twice daily. RNA was isolated and reverse transcribed to cDNA, the sequencing template. The repertoire was sequenced with immunoSEQ multiplex PCR; TCRdb's copy has only in-frame clones and lacks some. Here the sample spans 150,000 to 200,000 clones, more than 50% being singletons. This sequence originates from a human donor with alopecia areata. The sequences come from CD4+ T cells sorted from blood, collected at week 24, from a patient treated with tofacitinib.

The CDR3 bases are TGCGCCAGCAGCTTGGACCGAAACCCCAGGGAGACCCAGTACTTC. This encodes CASSLDRNPRETQYF. J is TRBJ2-5 and V is TRBV5-1, with unresolved D. Germline V lookup: CDR1 SGHRS, CDR2 YFSETQ. Trimming removed 0 bases from V and 5 bases from J, with 14 bases in between. The CDR3 is 15 amino acids.